This T cell receptor (beta chain) was found in a study of HIV-infected children after antiretroviral therapy interruption (dated by TCRdb to the late 2010s). A note on the overall study: The study included eight children, four on planned treatment interruption and four on continuous treatment, and all eight had a CD4+ count above 500 and a viral load below 50 copies/ml. Samples from the interruption arm were taken at week 0, at week 12, at the end of interruption (week 24 or 48), and about 3 years after the study ended. Exposure to EBV and CMV had been recorded for most participating children. In the continuous-treatment arm, samples from corresponding weeks 0, 48 and 150 were analyzed. TCR repertoires were compared between children on planned treatment interruption and children on continuous antiretroviral treatment, alongside thymic output measurements. The interruption group had a median age of roughly 10 years, and the continuous treatment group had a median age of about 8 years.

Libraries were prepared through 3' RACE. TCR libraries were generated from RNA by a 3' RACE protocol incorporating unique molecular identifiers so that PCR amplification bias could be corrected. Amplicon libraries were pooled in groups of up to roughly 12 and sequenced on an Illumina MiSeq using v2 2x250 paired-end chemistry. As for how the authors treated the data: Reads were processed with Decombinator for assignment of V and J genes and CDR3, and barcode-based correction of errors and PCR bias was applied. Repertoires were subsampled to equal depth before Gini coefficients were calculated with the R ineq package. Three approaches were used to assess CDR3 similarity: GLIPH, Hamming distance and a shared triplet metric. TCRdb passed the public sequencing reads through fastp at Q25 and MiXCR, retaining productive beta sequences. Each entry is one CDR3 protein sequence, shown with its most common DNA and genes. TCRdb, not the original authors, processed these V and J calls. The table for this sample lists about 46,000 distinct CDR3 sequences; around 4.1% of them were counted only once. The ten largest clones add up to 0.7% of the sample.

This clonotype was counted a few times. Its binding antigen is unknown. Base qualities are missing; no much larger clone stands one base away. The treatment or condition label on this specimen signifies: PENTA 11 planned treatment interruption arm or continuous ART arm. The participants, all children from the United Kingdom aged 2 to 15 years, had been on at least three-drug ART for a minimum of 24 weeks. The study required cryopreserved PBMCs containing at least 5 million viable cells, and several candidate patients were excluded because of low viable PBMC yield. Naive CD4+ CD45RA+ CD45RO- T cells were FACS-sorted from thawed PBMCs on a FACSAria III cell sorter. Sorted cells were fixed, and RNA was extracted using the RNeasy FFPE kit followed by the RNeasy Micro kit. Here V drops 3 bases and J drops 2 bases, and the junction holds 10 bases not matched to any gene. Taken from the germline V gene (reference sequence), the CDR1 and CDR2 loops are LNHDA and SQIVND. Including cysteine and phenylalanine, the CDR3 has 18 amino acids. Only the CDR3 part of the read is kept: 54 bases, read in frame from the first base.

Results the study describes overall, beyond this receptor: In naive CD4+ repertoires of PTI patients, reduced CDR3 sharing between time points was observed after interruption began, whereas many sequences were found to be shared between end of interruption and 3 years later. Minor non-naive CD45RA+ populations, such as EMRA or stem memory cells, might be present among the sorted CD45RA+ naive cells. The small number of patients is a limitation, and caution is needed when interpreting the data. The naive CD4+ Gini coefficient rose by the end of treatment interruption, suggesting clonal expansion, and returned to baseline by 3 years.

The sequencing used CD45RA+ CD4+ T cells from PBMCs, pooled from several time points, collected from a donor given antiretroviral therapy, either interrupted or continuous. The cell subset or site label on this specimen signifies: naive CD4+ CD45RA+ CD45RO- T cells. The receptor chain draws on TRBV19 and TRBJ2-2; TRBD2 fits 9 bases in the junction. This sequence was found in a pool of human donors with HIV. The CDR3 protein: CASSILAGRFKNTGELFF. The sequenced DNA is TGTGCCAGTAGTATTCTAGCGGGGCGGTTCAAAAACACCGGGGAGCTGTTTTTT.